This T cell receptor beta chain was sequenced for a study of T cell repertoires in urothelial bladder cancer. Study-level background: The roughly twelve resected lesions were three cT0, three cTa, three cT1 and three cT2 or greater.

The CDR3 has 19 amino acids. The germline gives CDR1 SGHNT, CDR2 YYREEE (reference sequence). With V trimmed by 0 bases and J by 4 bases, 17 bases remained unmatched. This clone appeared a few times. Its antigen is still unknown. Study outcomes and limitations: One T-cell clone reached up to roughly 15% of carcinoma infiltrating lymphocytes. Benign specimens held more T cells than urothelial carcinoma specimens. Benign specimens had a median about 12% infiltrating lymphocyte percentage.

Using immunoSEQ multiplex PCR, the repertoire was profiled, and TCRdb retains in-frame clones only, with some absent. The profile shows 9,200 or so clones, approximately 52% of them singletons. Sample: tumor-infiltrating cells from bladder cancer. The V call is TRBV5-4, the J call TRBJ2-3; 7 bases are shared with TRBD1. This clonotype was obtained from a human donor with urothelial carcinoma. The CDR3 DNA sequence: TGTGCCAGCAGCTTGGGGGGACAGTGGAGCATTGAAAGACCAGATACGCAGTATTTT. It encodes CASSLGGQWSIERPDTQYF.